This T cell receptor beta chain was documented in a study of regulatory T cells in long-lasting Graves disease (dated by TCRdb to the early 2020s). About the investigation overall: Patients with newly diagnosed Graves' disease had been on antithyroid drugs for under 3 months. Persistent Graves' disease patients were compared with newly diagnosed Graves' disease patients by peripheral blood TCR sequencing and RNA sequencing. The study was registered as a clinical trial and conducted in China. TCR sequencing covered some 13 persistent and roughly 20 newly diagnosed Graves' disease patients, 33 samples in total. Paper-wide results and their limitations: Persistent Graves' disease patients showed lower TCR Shannon entropy and fewer highly expanded clones than newly diagnosed patients, suggesting clonal expansion. Only peripheral blood was studied, because thyroid tissue, the primary lesion, was inaccessible. Only the TCR beta chain was sequenced and analyzed. Persistent patients shared more public clonotypes among themselves (over 2,500) than newly diagnosed patients did (roughly 920). As a limitation, the authors acknowledged that the small sample size may reduce accuracy.

On this clonotype itself: This receptor's antigen is unknown. Base qualities are not recorded, but no much larger clone differs from it by a single base.

Libraries were prepared through multiplex PCR. The data were produced on an Illumina HiSeq 4000. iRepertoire HTBI primers and Arm-PCR amplification of CDR3 regions were used to construct TCR beta libraries. Before sequencing, the PCR products went through gel purification. From the authors' description of their analysis: Across samples, fewer than 70 TRBV and roughly 15 TRBJ segments were identified and used for gene usage analysis of CDR3 amino acid clonotypes. Filtered high-quality paired reads were merged into contigs using COPE and FqMerger. BLAST was used to align contigs to IMGT TRBV, TRBD and TRBJ reference genes, and CDR3 was defined according to IMGT. Highly expanded clones were defined as clonotypes with a frequency above 0.1%. Shannon entropy was used to measure repertoire diversity, and the Gini coefficient was used to measure V-J evenness. A clonotype found in more than one individual was treated as public. The public reads were quality trimmed at Q25 with fastp and then assembled into clones with MiXCR by TCRdb, keeping productive beta chains. Rows merge per CDR3 protein into single entries with the most common DNA and genes. Clone size and V and J calls follow TCRdb, not the original study. The sample table shows approximately 350,000 distinct CDR3 sequences, and about 10% are seen once. 15% to 20% of the sample is taken by the ten largest.

This specimen's time point label, per the study, means: newly diagnosed GD, antithyroid drugs for less than 3 months. For both TCR sequencing and RNA sequencing, RNA was extracted from PBMCs in TRIzol. Graves' disease was diagnosed according to American Thyroid Association guidelines. Recruitment of patients was carried out at an endocrinology department in Xi'an, China. Each patient gave roughly 8.4 milliliters of peripheral blood, collected in an EDTA anticoagulant tube. Ficoll Paque Plus density gradient separation was used to isolate PBMCs, and no further T cell sorting was performed. An Agilent 2100 Bioanalyzer and agarose gel were used to check RNA quality, while a NanoDrop 2000 measured RNA concentration. The same sample was also studied in work on T cells in Graves' hyperthyroidism and ophthalmopathy. As the second study states: A patient counted as having stable Graves' hyperthyroidism if no progression to ophthalmopathy occurred over 18 months of follow-up. The hyperthyroidism patients were between 18 and 65 years old and newly diagnosed, with a disease duration of less than 2 months. The study excluded patients with uncontrolled infections, other autoimmune diseases, pregnancy or lactation. Diagnoses relied on clinical symptoms, serum thyroxine and TRAb, thyroid ultrasound and orbital computed tomography. For the first round of RT-PCR on the TCR CDR3, the HTBI primer set was used together with the Qiagen OneStep RT-PCR kit. Most expanded thyroid clonotypes (frequency above 0.001) were also found in blood, which suggests that blood repertoires may mirror thyroid immune responses. A model built on a 13 V-J signature distinguished ophthalmopathy from stable hyperthyroidism, reaching about 89% sensitivity and approximately 83% specificity in cross-validation and 80%/75% in testing. In validation, the model predicted progression to ophthalmopathy a median of about 6.8 months before onset, with approximately 70% sensitivity and 72.22% specificity. A discovery cohort of approximately 97 patients, roughly 40 with Graves' ophthalmopathy and fewer than 65 with stable Graves' hyperthyroidism, was used to find distinguishing TCR V-J signatures. Prospective prediction of ophthalmopathy was tested in an independent validation cohort of some 19 hyperthyroidism patients and 15 to 17 patients who later progressed to ophthalmopathy. The 100 or so discovery patients were divided at random into training and test sets in a 7:3 ratio. In roughly six Graves' hyperthyroidism patients, the study also compared T-cell repertoires from thyroid tissue with T-cell repertoires from blood. Following sampling, methimazole starting at 30 mg daily was given to hyperthyroidism patients, and high-dose intravenous methylprednisolone was given to ophthalmopathy patients. The libraries were constructed in a second round of multiplex PCR and then size-selected and purified. Libraries were sequenced paired-end with 100 bp reads on an Illumina HiSeq2000. SOAPnuke was used to process the raw data, with reads discarded if the reads contained adapters or uncalled bases, had a mean Phred below 15, or lacked an exact constant-primer or identifier match. COPE v1.2.5 was used to merge the high-quality paired reads, and each unique nucleotide sequence was defined as a clonotype. Clonotypes were aligned to IMGT TRBV, TRBD and TRBJ reference segments using MiTCR v1.1. The analysis was restricted to V-J combinations with a frequency above 0.0001, which together covered over 99% of the repertoires. The TCS score was defined as the ratio of F50 (clonal expansion) to E x V (chaos), calculated using BLOSUM62-based TCRdist between CDR3 peptides within each V-J. Welch's t-statistics and random forest reduced roughly 540 V-J features to roughly 13, which were used in a naive Bayes classifier (R e1071). No statistical method was used to set the sample size in advance, and investigators knew the group allocation. According to the paper, TCR Vbeta CDR3 sequencing was carried out on over 130 peripheral blood samples, which came from 40 to 45 ophthalmopathy, under 85 hyperthyroidism and about 17 progressor patients.

Source: peripheral blood mononuclear cells (PBMCs), taken at new diagnosis, from a patient treated with antithyroid drugs. The receptor was isolated from a woman under 30 with Graves disease. Donor details come from another sample of the same person, matched by shared clones.

The CDR3 protein is CASSFHSLEAFF. The bases read TGTGCCAGCAGCTTTCACTCCCTTGAAGCTTTCTTT. The sequence is built from TRBV11-2 and TRBJ1-1; too little of a D gene remains to name it. The CDR3 starts with the cysteine, ends with the phenylalanine, and has 12 residues. Of the read, only the CDR3 DNA is kept; its 36 bases are in frame from base 1. V and J are truncated by 3 bases and 7 bases respectively, leaving an intervening sequence of 9 bases. As encoded in the germline V gene, CDR1 is SGHAT while CDR2 is FQNNGV.